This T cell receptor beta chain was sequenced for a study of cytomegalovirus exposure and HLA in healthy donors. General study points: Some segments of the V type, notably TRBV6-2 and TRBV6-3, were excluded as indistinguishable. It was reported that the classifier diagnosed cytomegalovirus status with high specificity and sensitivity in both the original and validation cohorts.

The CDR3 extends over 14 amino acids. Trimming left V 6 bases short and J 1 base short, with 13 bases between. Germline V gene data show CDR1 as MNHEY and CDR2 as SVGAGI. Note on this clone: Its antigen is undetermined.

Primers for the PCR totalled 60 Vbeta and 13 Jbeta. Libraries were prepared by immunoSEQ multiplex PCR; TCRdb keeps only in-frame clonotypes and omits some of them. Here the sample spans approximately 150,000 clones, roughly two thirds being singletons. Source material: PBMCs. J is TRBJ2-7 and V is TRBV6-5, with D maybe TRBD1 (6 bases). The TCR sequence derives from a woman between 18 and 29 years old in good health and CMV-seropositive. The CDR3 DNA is TGTGCCAGCAGGAGCAGGGGACCATCCTACGAGCAGTACTTC. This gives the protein CASRSRGPSYEQYF.